A selection of T cell receptor beta chains follows, all from one sample in a study of cytomegalovirus exposure and HLA in healthy donors. Sequencing was performed with immunoSEQ multiplex PCR; in TCRdb, only in-frame clones are kept and a portion is missing. This sample carries about 130,000 clones, 60% to 80% of them seen once, and the ten largest clones take 1.4% to 1.5%. The sample taken for sequencing was PBMCs. The source of these receptors is a female donor in good health and CMV-seronegative. Each CDR3 is given without its conserved first and last residue. The size field is filled for only some rows; it gives once, few, many or a size class.

>TRBV6-6|TRBJ2-7|once
ASSYPPTSGYEQY
>TRBV27|TRBJ1-1|NA
ASSLRGGVGTEAF
>TRBV4-1|TRBJ1-2|NA
ASSQVGESGYT
>TRBV5-3|TRBJ1-2|once
ARSFPYRGNGYT
>TRBV7-8|TRBJ2-5|NA
ASSLGRLGLAGGPWETQY
>TRBV11-2|TRBJ2-7|NA
ASSSTGNEQY
>TRBV5-1|TRBJ2-5|once
ASSLGLAETQY
>TRBV4-2|TRBJ1-2|NA
ASSQDRQGAIDYT
>TRBV5-1|TRBJ2-7|NA
ASYPRDRVSEQY
>TRBV7-2|TRBJ2-4|few
ASSRGGTWGDIQY
>TRBV2|TRBJ1-4|NA
ASRRGTGDEKLF
>TRBV29-1|TRBJ2-2|few
SVRTRNTGELF
>TRBV28|TRBJ2-7|NA
ASSLGGLAGGISYEQY
>TRBV27|TRBJ1-2|few
ASSFTTSGNYGYT
>TRBV5-1|TRBJ1-1|NA
ASSLGFGDITEAF
>TRBV6-6|TRBJ1-4|NA
ASSLQTGSNEKLF
>TRBV5-1|TRBJ2-1|NA
ASSSRTSRGNEQF
>TRBV28|TRBJ1-6|few
ASSTPGTGNRSPLH
>TRBV19|TRBJ2-7|NA
ASSIGEGQADEQY
>TRBV19|TRBJ2-6|NA
ASINTSSGANVLT
>TRBV20-1|TRBJ1-1|few
SASGGPEAF
>TRBV5-6|TRBJ2-5|NA
ASSPTSGRSLPSGETQY
>TRBV18|TRBJ1-5|NA
ASSPPGGSGQPQH
>TRBV5-1|TRBJ2-2|NA
ASATNANTGELF
>TRBV7-9|TRBJ1-2|NA
ASSQTYGGNYGYT
>TRBV7-9|TRBJ2-1|NA
ASSLGDFGGGQF
>TRBV2|TRBJ2-5|once
ASPAEGEETQY
>TRBV4-2|TRBJ2-5|NA
ASSPAPGLTAQETQY
>TRBV10-3|TRBJ2-7|NA
AISAWGQPGYEQY
>TRBV7-8|TRBJ2-4|NA
ASSLYTSYIQY
>TRBV10-3|TRBJ2-7|many
AISEGQGYEQY
>TRBV9|TRBJ2-3|NA
ASSQGQGKDTQY
>TRBV6-1|TRBJ2-3|NA
ASSLDRHTQY
>TRBV4-2|TRBJ1-1|NA
ASSRGGEAF
>TRBV18|TRBJ2-7|once
ASSPADSYEQY
>TRBV5-1|TRBJ2-5|once
ASSAGRETQY
>TRBV2|TRBJ2-2|NA
ASGLAGHGELF
>TRBV4-2|TRBJ2-5|NA
ASSQRSASGRGAETQY
>TRBV4-1|TRBJ1-5|once
ASSHPGQGASNQPQH
>TRBV19|TRBJ1-2|NA
ASSPTPRTDYGYT
>TRBV10-3|TRBJ1-4|NA
AISHTGAPEKLF